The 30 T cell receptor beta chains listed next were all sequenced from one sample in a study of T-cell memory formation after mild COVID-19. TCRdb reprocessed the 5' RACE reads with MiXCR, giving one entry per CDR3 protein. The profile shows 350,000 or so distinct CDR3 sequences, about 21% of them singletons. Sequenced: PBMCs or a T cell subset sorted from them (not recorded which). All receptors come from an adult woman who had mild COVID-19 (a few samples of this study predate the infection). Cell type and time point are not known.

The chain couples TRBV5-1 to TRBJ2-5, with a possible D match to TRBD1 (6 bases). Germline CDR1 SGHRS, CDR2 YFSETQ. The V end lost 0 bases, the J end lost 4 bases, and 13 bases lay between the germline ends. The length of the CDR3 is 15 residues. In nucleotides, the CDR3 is TGCGCCAGCAGCTTGGCCAGGGGCAGTACAGAGACCCAGTACTTC. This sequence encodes CASSLARGSTETQYF.

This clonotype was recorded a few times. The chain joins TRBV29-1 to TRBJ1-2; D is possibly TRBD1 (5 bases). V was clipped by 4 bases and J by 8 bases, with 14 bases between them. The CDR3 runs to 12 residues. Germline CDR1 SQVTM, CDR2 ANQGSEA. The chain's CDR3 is CSVGSGQGGYTF. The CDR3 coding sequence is TGCAGCGTTGGATCGGGGCAAGGGGGCTACACCTTC.

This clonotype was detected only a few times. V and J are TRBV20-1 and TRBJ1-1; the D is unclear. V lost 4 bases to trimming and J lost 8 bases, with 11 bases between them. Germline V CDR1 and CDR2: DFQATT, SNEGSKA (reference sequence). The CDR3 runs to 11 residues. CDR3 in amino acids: CSANVRVEAFF. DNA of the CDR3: TGCAGTGCTAACGTACGGGTAGAAGCTTTCTTT.

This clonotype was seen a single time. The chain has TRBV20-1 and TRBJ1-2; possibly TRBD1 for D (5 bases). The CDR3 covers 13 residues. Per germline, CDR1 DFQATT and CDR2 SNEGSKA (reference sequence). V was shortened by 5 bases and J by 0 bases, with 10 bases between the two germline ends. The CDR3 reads CSAPQGSNYGYTF. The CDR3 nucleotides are TGCAGTGCTCCGCAGGGATCTAACTATGGCTACACCTTC.

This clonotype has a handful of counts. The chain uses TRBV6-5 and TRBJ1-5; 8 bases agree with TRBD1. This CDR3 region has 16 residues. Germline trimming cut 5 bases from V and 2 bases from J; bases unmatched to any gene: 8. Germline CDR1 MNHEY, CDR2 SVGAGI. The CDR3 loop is CASSPGQGTGNQPQHF. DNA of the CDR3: TGTGCCAGCAGTCCTGGACAGGGAACGGGCAATCAGCCCCAGCATTTT.

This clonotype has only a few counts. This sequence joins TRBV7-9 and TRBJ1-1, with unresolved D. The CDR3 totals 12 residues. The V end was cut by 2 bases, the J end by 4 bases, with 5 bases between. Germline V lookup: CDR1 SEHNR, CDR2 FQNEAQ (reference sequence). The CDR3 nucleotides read TGTGCCAGCAGCTTAAGGTTCACTGAAGCTTTCTTT. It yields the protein CASSLRFTEAFF.

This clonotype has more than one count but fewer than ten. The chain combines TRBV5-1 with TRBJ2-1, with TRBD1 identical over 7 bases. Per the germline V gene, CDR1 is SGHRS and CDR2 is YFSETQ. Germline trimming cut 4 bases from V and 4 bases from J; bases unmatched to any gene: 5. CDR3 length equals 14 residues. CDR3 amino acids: CASSTGTEYNEQFF. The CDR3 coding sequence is TGCGCCAGCAGCACCGGGACAGAGTACAATGAGCAGTTCTTC.

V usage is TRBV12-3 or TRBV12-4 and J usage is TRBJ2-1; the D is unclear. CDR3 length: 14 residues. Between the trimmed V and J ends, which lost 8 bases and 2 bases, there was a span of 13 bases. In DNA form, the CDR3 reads TGTGCCAGCGCACGGACGGAAACCTACAATGAGCAGTTCTTC. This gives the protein CASARTETYNEQFF.

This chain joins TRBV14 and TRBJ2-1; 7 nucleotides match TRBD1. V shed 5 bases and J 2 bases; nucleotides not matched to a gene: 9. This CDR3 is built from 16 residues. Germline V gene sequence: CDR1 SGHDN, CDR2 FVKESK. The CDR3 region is CASSDHRQGPYNEQFF. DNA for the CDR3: TGTGCCAGCAGCGACCACAGACAGGGCCCCTACAATGAGCAGTTCTTC. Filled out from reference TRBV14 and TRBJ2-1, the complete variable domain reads EAGVTQFPSHSVIEKGQTVTLRCDPISGHDNLYWYRRVMGKEIKFLLHFVKESKQDESGMPNNRFLAERTGGTYSTLKVQPAELEDSGVYFCASSDHRQGPYNEQFFGPGTRLTVL.

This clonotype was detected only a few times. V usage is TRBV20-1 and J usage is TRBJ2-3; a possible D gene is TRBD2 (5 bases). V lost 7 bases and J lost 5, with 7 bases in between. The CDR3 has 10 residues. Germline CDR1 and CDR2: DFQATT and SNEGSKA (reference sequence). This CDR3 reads CSVREDTQYF. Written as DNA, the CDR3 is TGCAGTGTTCGGGAAGATACGCAGTATTTT.

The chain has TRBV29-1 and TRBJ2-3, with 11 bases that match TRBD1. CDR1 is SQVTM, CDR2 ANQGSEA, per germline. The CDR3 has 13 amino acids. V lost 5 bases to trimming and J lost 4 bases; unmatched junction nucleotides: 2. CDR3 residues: CSVPGQGADTQYF. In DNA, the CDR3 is TGCAGCGTTCCGGGACAGGGGGCAGATACGCAGTATTTT.

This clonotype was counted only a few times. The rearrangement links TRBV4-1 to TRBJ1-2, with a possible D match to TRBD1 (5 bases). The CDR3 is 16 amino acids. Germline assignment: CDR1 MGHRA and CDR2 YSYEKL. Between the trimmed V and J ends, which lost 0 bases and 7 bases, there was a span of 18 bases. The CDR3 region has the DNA TGCGCCAGCAGCCAAGATGGGGCAGGGAGGAATCGTGGCTACACCTTC. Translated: CASSQDGAGRNRGYTF.

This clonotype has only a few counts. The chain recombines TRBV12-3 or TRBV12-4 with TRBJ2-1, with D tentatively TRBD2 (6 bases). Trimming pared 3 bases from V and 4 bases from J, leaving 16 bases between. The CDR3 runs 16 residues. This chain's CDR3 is CASSFRVSGSYNEQFF. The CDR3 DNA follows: TGTGCCAGCAGTTTTAGGGTTAGCGGATCTTACAATGAGCAGTTCTTC.

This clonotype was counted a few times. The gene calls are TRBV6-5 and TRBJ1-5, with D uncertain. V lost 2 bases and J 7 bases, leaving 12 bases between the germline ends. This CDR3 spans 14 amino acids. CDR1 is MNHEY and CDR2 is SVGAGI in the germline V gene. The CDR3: CASSYVQSGQPQHF. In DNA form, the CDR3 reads TGTGCCAGCAGTTACGTCCAGTCAGGCCAGCCCCAGCATTTT.

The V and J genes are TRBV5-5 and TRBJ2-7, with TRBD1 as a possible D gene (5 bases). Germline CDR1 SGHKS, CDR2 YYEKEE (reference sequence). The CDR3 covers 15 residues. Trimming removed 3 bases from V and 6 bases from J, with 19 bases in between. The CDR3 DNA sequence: TGTGCCAGCAGCTCTGCGACCGCAAGGGGTAGCGAGCAGTACTTC. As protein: CASSSATARGSEQYF. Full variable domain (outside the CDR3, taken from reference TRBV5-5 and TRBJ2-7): DAGVTQSPTHLIKTRGQQVTLRCSPISGHKSVSWYQQVLGQGPQFIFQYYEKEERGRGNFPDRFSARQFPNYSSELNVNALLLGDSALYLCASSSATARGSEQYFGPGTRLTVT.

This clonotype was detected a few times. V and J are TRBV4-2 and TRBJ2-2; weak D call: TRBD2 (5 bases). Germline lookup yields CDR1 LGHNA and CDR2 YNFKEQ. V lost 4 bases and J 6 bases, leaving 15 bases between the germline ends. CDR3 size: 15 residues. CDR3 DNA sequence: TGTGCCAGCAGCCCCACCCGGGCCGGGGCCGGGGAGCTGTTTTTT. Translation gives CASSPTRAGAGELFF.

CDR3 in DNA: TGTGCCAGCAGTTACGGGCTAGCAGATACGCAGTATTTT. It specifies CASSYGLADTQYF. This chain links TRBV6-5 with TRBJ2-3, with no clear D. In germline, CDR1 is MNHEY, CDR2 SVGAGI. This CDR3 region has 13 residues. Trimming left V 2 bases short and J 4 bases short, with 7 bases between.

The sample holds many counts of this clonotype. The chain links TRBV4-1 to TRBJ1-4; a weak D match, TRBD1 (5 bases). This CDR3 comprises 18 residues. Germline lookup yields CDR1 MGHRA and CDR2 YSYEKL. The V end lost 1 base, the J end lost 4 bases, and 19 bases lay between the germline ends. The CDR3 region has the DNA TGCGCCAGCAGCCAAGCCCCTGTGGGGGTGGCCCTTAATGAAAAACTGTTTTTT. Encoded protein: CASSQAPVGVALNEKLFF.

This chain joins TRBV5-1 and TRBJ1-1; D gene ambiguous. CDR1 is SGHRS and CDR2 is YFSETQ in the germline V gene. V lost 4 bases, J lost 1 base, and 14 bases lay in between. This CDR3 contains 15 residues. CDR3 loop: CASSPKWEGNTEAFF. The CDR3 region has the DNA TGCGCCAGCAGCCCCAAATGGGAAGGGAACACTGAAGCTTTCTTT.

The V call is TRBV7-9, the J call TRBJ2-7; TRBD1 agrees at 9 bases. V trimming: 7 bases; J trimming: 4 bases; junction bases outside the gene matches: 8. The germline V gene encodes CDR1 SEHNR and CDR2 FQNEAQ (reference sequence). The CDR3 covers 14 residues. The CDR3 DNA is TGTGCCAGCACCGAATGGACAGGGGATTACGAGCAGTACTTC. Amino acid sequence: CASTEWTGDYEQYF.

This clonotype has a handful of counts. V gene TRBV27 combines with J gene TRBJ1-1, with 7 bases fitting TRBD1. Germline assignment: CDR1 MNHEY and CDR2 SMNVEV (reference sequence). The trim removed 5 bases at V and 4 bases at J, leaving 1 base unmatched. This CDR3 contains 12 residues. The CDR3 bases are TGTGCCAGCAGTACAGGGGTCACTGAAGCTTTCTTT. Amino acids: CASSTGVTEAFF.

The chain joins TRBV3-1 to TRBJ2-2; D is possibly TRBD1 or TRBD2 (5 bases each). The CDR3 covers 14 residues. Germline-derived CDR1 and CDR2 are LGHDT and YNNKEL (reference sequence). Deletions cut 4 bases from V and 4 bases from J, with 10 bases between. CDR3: CASSLMRGTGELFF. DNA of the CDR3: TGTGCCAGCAGCCTCATGAGGGGCACCGGGGAGCTGTTTTTT.

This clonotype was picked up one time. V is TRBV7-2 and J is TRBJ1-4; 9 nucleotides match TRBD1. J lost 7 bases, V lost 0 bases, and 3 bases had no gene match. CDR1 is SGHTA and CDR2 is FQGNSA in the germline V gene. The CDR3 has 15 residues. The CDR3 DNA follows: TGTGCCAGCAGCTTAGCCGGGACAGGGATTGAAAAACTGTTTTTT. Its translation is CASSLAGTGIEKLFF.

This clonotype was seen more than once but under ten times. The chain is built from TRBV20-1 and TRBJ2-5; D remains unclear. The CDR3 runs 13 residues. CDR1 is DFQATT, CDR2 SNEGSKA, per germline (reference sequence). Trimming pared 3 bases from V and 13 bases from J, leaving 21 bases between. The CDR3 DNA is TGCAGTGCTAGCGGTTCAGTCCCTCGATCGCCGTACTTC. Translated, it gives CSASGSVPRSPYF.

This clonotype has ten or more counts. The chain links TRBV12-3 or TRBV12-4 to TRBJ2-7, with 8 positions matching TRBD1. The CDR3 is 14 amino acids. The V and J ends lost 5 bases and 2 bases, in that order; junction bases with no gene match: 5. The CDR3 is CASSAGQGAYEQYF. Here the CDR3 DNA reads TGTGCCAGCAGTGCCGGACAGGGCGCCTACGAGCAGTACTTC.

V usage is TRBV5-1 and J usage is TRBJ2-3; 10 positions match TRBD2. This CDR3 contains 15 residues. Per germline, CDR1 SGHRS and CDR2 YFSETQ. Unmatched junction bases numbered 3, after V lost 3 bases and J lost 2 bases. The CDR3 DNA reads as TGCGCCAGCAGCTACCTAGCGGGGGACACAGATACGCAGTATTTT. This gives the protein CASSYLAGDTDTQYF.

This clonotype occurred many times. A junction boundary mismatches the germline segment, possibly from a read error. As DNA, the CDR3 is TGTGCCAGCAGTCCTGACAGGGGCTCCTACGAGCAGTACTTC. This gives the protein CASSPDRGSYEQYF. The chain uses TRBV5-1 and TRBJ2-7, with 8 bases fitting TRBD1. Per the germline V gene, CDR1 is SGHRS and CDR2 is YFSETQ. The CDR3 has 14 residues.

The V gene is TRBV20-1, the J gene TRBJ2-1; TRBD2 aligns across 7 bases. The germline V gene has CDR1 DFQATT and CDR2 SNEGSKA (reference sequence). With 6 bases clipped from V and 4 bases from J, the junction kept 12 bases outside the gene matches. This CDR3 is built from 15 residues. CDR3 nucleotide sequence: TGCAGTGCCCCCCCTCGCGGGAGTCGGTACAATGAGCAGTTCTTC. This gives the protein CSAPPRGSRYNEQFF.

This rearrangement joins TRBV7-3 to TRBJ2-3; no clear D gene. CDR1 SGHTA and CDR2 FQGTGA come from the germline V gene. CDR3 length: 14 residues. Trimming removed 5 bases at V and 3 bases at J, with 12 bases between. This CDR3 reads CASSPEDRTDTQYF. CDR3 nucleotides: TGTGCCAGCAGCCCCGAGGACCGTACAGATACGCAGTATTTT.

The chain's CDR3 is CAWSARDPYNEQFF. CDR3 sequence (DNA): TGTGCCTGGAGTGCCAGGGACCCCTACAATGAGCAGTTCTTC. The chain couples TRBV30 to TRBJ2-1; D may correspond to TRBD1 or TRBD2 (5 bases each). This CDR3 is 14 amino acids long. V shed 1 base and J shed 2 bases, with 9 bases lying between them. Germline V gene lookup returns CDR1 GTSNPN and CDR2 SVGIG (reference sequence).